A single sample is the source of the 16 T cell receptor beta chains below, sequenced in a study of OX40 agonist ivuxolimab in advanced cancers. Repertoires were generated with immunoSEQ multiplex PCR, while TCRdb's copy carries only in-frame clones and drops some. Of just under 100,000 clones listed, 94% were seen once; the top ten hold 0.15% to 0.2%. This material consisted of CD4+ or CD8+ T cells sorted from blood, taken in a trial of the OX40 agonist ivuxolimab. The source of these receptors is an adult with an advanced solid tumor such as melanoma, head and neck, liver or kidney cancer.

The V gene is TRBV7-6, the J gene TRBJ1-6, with D possibly TRBD1 on 5 matching bases. There are 17 residues in the CDR3. Trimming removed 1 base from V and 0 bases from J, with 10 bases in between. Germline V gives CDR1 SGHVS, CDR2 FNYEAQ. The CDR3 region has the DNA TGTGCCAGCAGCTTAGGCAGGGCCCGCTCCTATAATTCACCCCTCCACTTT. Its protein product is CASSLGRARSYNSPLHF.

The chain carries TRBV5-4 and TRBJ2-7, with D possibly TRBD2 on 6 matching bases. Germline V gene sequence: CDR1 SGHNT, CDR2 YYREEE (reference sequence). This CDR3 has 14 amino acids. Trimming left V 1 base short and J 3 bases short, with 11 bases between. The CDR3 reads CASSLKGTDYEQYF. The CDR3, as DNA: TGTGCCAGCAGCTTGAAAGGGACTGACTACGAGCAGTACTTC.

About this clone: The sample holds other DNA sequences that translate to the same CDR3. This rearrangement joins TRBV18 to TRBJ1-1; D is unresolved. The CDR3 contains 11 residues. With 2 bases removed from V and 5 bases from J, the gap between germline ends came to 3 bases. Germline values: CDR1 KGHSH, CDR2 LQKENI. CDR3 loop: CASSPGTEAFF. CDR3 coding DNA: TGTGCCAGCTCACCAGGGACTGAAGCTTTCTTT.

This chain uses TRBV7-9 with TRBJ2-3; tentative D call: TRBD2 (5 bases). The V and J ends lost 6 bases and 5 bases respectively, with 9 bases between them. From germline, CDR1 is SEHNR and CDR2 FQNEAQ (reference sequence). The CDR3 consists of 12 residues. CDR3 nucleotide sequence: TGTGCCAGCAGTCCTGAGGGAGATACGCAGTATTTT. Amino acids: CASSPEGDTQYF. Supplemented by reference TRBV7-9 and TRBJ2-3, the full variable domain reads DTGVSQNPRHKITKRGQNVTFRCDPISEHNRLYWYRQTLGQGPEFLTYFQNEAQLEKSRLLSDRFSAERPKGSFSTLEIQRTEQGDSAMYLCASSPEGDTQYFGPGTRLTVL.

V and J are TRBV7-2 and TRBJ2-1, with TRBD2 identical over 13 bases. V was pared by 3 bases and J by 12 bases, with 8 bases of the junction left unmatched. Germline V gene data show CDR1 as SGHTA and CDR2 as FQGNSA. The CDR3 loop spans 15 amino acids. CDR3 amino acids: CASSFTSGGAGGQFF. The CDR3 DNA follows: TGTGCCAGCAGCTTCACTAGCGGGGGGGCCGGAGGGCAGTTCTTC.

Concerning this clone: The identical CDR3 is also encoded by other nucleotide sequences in the sample. DNA for the CDR3: TGTGCCAGCAGCCGGACAGGGGAGTTGACCGGGGAGCTGTTTTTT. The encoded protein is CASSRTGELTGELFF. The genes are TRBV2 and TRBJ2-2; 9 positions match TRBD1. CDR3 length: 15 residues. The germline V gene has CDR1 SNHLY and CDR2 FYNNEI. With 6 bases clipped from V and 5 bases from J, the junction kept 7 bases outside the gene matches.

The CDR3 is CASSLNRSPGYNEQFF. CDR3 sequence (DNA): TGTGCCAGCAGTCTTAATCGGTCTCCGGGCTACAATGAGCAGTTCTTC. The chain has TRBV2 and TRBJ2-1; D gene uncertain. The CDR3 has 16 residues. CDR1 and CDR2 (germline): SNHLY, FYNNEI. V lost 5 bases and J lost 3, with 17 bases in between.

A remark on this clone: This sample also contains other DNA sequences that code for the same CDR3. The chain recombines TRBV27 with TRBJ2-2; unclear D gene. Trimming removed 3 bases at V and 2 bases at J, with 1 base between. This CDR3 has 12 residues. The germline gives CDR1 MNHEY, CDR2 SMNVEV (reference sequence). The CDR3 here is CASSFNTGELFF. The CDR3 DNA follows: TGTGCCAGCAGTTTCAACACCGGGGAGCTGTTTTTT.

V gene TRBV4-1 combines with J gene TRBJ2-7; tentatively, D is TRBD2 (6 bases). The ends were cut back, 0 bases at V and 3 bases at J, with 12 bases in the middle. The germline gives CDR1 MGHRA, CDR2 YSYEKL. The length of the CDR3 is 15 residues. The CDR3 spells CASSQDGGNFYEQYF. The CDR3 coding sequence is TGCGCCAGCAGCCAAGACGGAGGGAACTTCTACGAGCAGTACTTC.

The chain uses TRBV4-2 and TRBJ2-6; no clear D gene. Germline V lookup: CDR1 LGHNA, CDR2 YNFKEQ. The CDR3 length is 18 residues. Trimming shortened V by 1 base and J by 1 base, and 14 bases separated the two germline ends. The CDR3 protein is CASSQVPDQGSGANVLTF. CDR3 nucleotides: TGTGCCAGCAGCCAAGTACCAGATCAAGGATCTGGGGCCAACGTCCTGACTTTC.

The V gene is TRBV28, the J gene TRBJ1-2, with D possibly matching TRBD1 (5 bases). The CDR3 length is 21 residues. The germline V gene has CDR1 MDHEN and CDR2 SYDVKM. Trimming shortened V by 3 bases and J by 1 base, and 30 bases separated the two germline ends. In DNA form, the CDR3 reads TGTGCCAGCAGTTTCATCTTAACTCGTCAGGGAACCAAAACTTATAACTATGGCTACACCTTC. Encoded protein: CASSFILTRQGTKTYNYGYTF.

The V call is TRBV11-2, the J call TRBJ2-3; TRBD2 aligns across 8 bases. V was clipped by 5 bases and J by 4 bases; unmatched bases: 11. The CDR3 is 16 amino acids. Germline assignment: CDR1 SGHAT and CDR2 FQNNGV. The CDR3 protein is CASSPARTSRADTQYF. The CDR3 DNA reads TGTGCCAGCAGCCCGGCCAGGACTAGCCGGGCAGATACGCAGTATTTT.

The genes are TRBV19 and TRBJ1-4, with TRBD1 identical over 7 bases. With V trimmed by 5 bases and J by 6 bases, 3 bases remained unmatched. Germline V gene lookup returns CDR1 LNHDA and CDR2 SQIVND (reference sequence). This CDR3 has 13 amino acids. Here the CDR3 reads CASSSGQDEKLFF. The CDR3 DNA is TGTGCCAGTAGTTCCGGACAGGATGAAAAACTGTTTTTT.

The V and J genes are TRBV16 and TRBJ2-7, with D hard to call. CDR3 length: 12 amino acids. Germline loops: CDR1 KGHSY, CDR2 FQNENV. Trimming left V 2 bases short and J 5 bases short, with 7 bases between. CDR3 sequence (DNA): TGTGCCAGCAGCCAACGAGTCCACGAGCAGTACTTC. Translated, it gives CASSQRVHEQYF.

The rearrangement uses TRBV28 and TRBJ2-5; possible D gene TRBD1, 6 bases. The V end lost 8 bases, the J end lost 3 bases, and 13 bases lay between the germline ends. Looked up from germline, CDR1 is MDHEN and CDR2 is SYDVKM. There are 13 residues in the CDR3. This CDR3 is CASYDRNEETQYF. For the CDR3, the DNA is TGTGCCAGCTACGACAGGAATGAAGAGACCCAGTACTTC.

The V and J genes are TRBV7-2 and TRBJ1-2; D call uncertain. The CDR3 runs 14 residues. CDR1 and CDR2 (germline): SGHTA, FQGNSA. The germline V and J ends were trimmed by 5 bases and 5 bases, with 15 bases remaining between them. CDR3: CASSPIPGPYGYTF. The CDR3 nucleotides read TGTGCCAGCAGCCCAATCCCTGGACCGTATGGCTACACCTTC. The full variable domain, completed using reference TRBV7-2 and TRBJ1-2, is GAGVSQSPSNKVTEKGKDVELRCDPISGHTALYWYRQSLGQGLEFLIYFQGNSAPDKSGLPSDRFSAERTGGSVSTLTIQRTQQEDSAVYLCASSPIPGPYGYTFGSGTRLTVV.